These 21 T cell receptor beta chains came from one sample sequenced in a study of long-term antiretroviral therapy in people with HIV. The assay used was immunoSEQ (version v3.0), run at survey level. The table came from immunoSEQ multiplex PCR; TCRdb's copy has only in-frame clones and leaves some out. There are about 33,000 clones in the sample; 60% to 85% occur only once, and roughly 8.2% lies in the top ten. The sequences come from unsorted PBMCs, collected 3.1 years after starting antiretroviral therapy. The source is a woman between 45 and 60 years old with HIV.

V and J are TRBV5-1 and TRBJ1-2; tentative D call: TRBD1 (6 bases). The CDR3 is 13 residues long. Germline V lookup: CDR1 SGHRS, CDR2 YFSETQ. Trimming shortened V by 0 bases and J by 3 bases, and 6 bases separated the two germline ends. The CDR3 here is CASSLEGDYGYTF. The CDR3 region has the DNA TGCGCCAGCAGCTTGGAGGGGGACTATGGCTACACCTTC.

The genes are TRBV6-6 and TRBJ1-2; 11 nucleotides align to TRBD1. The germline CDR1 and CDR2 sequences are MNHNY and SVGAGI (reference sequence). Germline trimming cut 0 bases from V and 4 bases from J; bases unmatched to any gene: 4. The CDR3 has 16 amino acids. The DNA of the CDR3 is TGTGCCAGCAGTTACTCAGGACAGGGGGCAAGCTATGGCTACACCTTC. The encoded protein is CASSYSGQGASYGYTF.

The J gene is TRBJ2-4, the V gene TRBV4-2; 13 positions match TRBD2. This CDR3 comprises 16 residues. Germline V gene lookup returns CDR1 LGHNA and CDR2 YNFKEQ. V lost 0 bases and J lost 8; bases outside the gene matches: 4. DNA of the CDR3: TGTGCCAGCAGCCAAGAAAGAACTAGCGGGGGGGACATTCAGTACTTC. This codes for CASSQERTSGGDIQYF.

The V gene is TRBV11-2, the J gene TRBJ1-3; 9 bases fit TRBD1. V was clipped by 10 bases and J by 4 bases; unmatched bases: 11. CDR3 size: 15 residues. Germline V gene sequence: CDR1 SGHAT, CDR2 FQNNGV. CDR3 nucleotide sequence: TGTGCCACCCGGGGCAGACAGGGGGTCGGAAACACCATATATTTT. Translating it yields CATRGRQGVGNTIYF.

The chain is built from TRBV19 and TRBJ2-1; 9 nucleotides match TRBD2. This CDR3 region has 16 residues. Germline lookup yields CDR1 LNHDA and CDR2 SQIVND (reference sequence). V gave up 1 base and J gave up 10 bases; unmatched junction bases: 11. This CDR3 reads CASSIAAGGSFGEQFF. The CDR3 DNA sequence: TGTGCCAGTAGTATAGCAGCGGGGGGCTCTTTTGGGGAGCAGTTCTTC.

CDR3 in amino acids: CASSVSGGAGETQYF. The DNA of the CDR3 is TGTGCCAGCAGCGTTAGCGGGGGGGCCGGAGAGACCCAGTACTTC. The chain is built from TRBV9 and TRBJ2-5, with 11 bases fitting TRBD2. CDR3 length equals 15 residues. V lost 2 bases to trimming and J lost 4 bases; unmatched junction nucleotides: 4. Germline-derived CDR1 and CDR2 are SGDLS and YYNGEE.

This clone was counted a few times. The chain is built from TRBV5-6 and TRBJ2-7, with TRBD1 matching 7 bases. Germline CDR1 is SGHDT and CDR2 is YYEEEE. The CDR3 runs to 12 residues. V was pared by 7 bases and J by 2 bases, with 3 bases of the junction left unmatched. CDR3 protein: CASGRGTYEQYV. The CDR3 nucleotides read TGTGCCAGCGGCAGGGGGACCTACGAGCAGTACGTC.

The chain carries TRBV11-2 and TRBJ2-7; a weak D match, TRBD1 (5 bases). V was shortened by 0 bases and J by 2 bases, with 8 bases between the two germline ends. The CDR3 is 14 amino acids. Germline V CDR1 and CDR2: SGHAT, FQNNGV. As DNA, the CDR3 is TGTGCCAGCAGCTTAGAACGACAGACCTACGAGCAGTACTTC. Translating it yields CASSLERQTYEQYF.

This chain joins TRBV7-3 and TRBJ1-3; D is ambiguous. The CDR3 totals 17 residues. The germline V gene encodes CDR1 SGHTA and CDR2 FQGTGA. The ends were cut back, 5 bases at V and 0 bases at J, with 17 bases in the middle. In DNA, the CDR3 is TGTGCCAGCAGCCCAATGGGAGGGCACTCCTCTGGAAACACCATATATTTT. This sequence encodes CASSPMGGHSSGNTIYF.

V is TRBV2 and J is TRBJ1-2; no clear D. CDR1 and CDR2 from the germline V gene are SNHLY and FYNNEI. The V end was cut by 7 bases, the J end by 6 bases, with 18 bases between. The CDR3 consists of 14 residues. This CDR3 reads CASKPIWGGDGYTF. CDR3 coding DNA: TGTGCCAGCAAGCCCATCTGGGGAGGAGATGGCTACACCTTC.

The chain couples TRBV19 to TRBJ2-3; TRBD1 matches at 9 bases. Losses at the gene ends were 4 bases for V and 5 bases for J; bases not matched to a gene: 4. Per germline, CDR1 LNHDA and CDR2 SQIVND (reference sequence). This CDR3 has 14 residues. The CDR3 bases are TGTGCCAGTAGTACTCGGGACAGGGTAGATACGCAGTATTTT. Translating gives CASSTRDRVDTQYF.

The chain combines TRBV18 with TRBJ1-2; 9 nucleotides line up with TRBD1. J was trimmed by 0 bases and V by 4 bases; bases with no gene match: 12. CDR1 and CDR2 (germline): KGHSH, LQKENI. This CDR3 region has 18 residues. The CDR3: CASSQYFPGQGSNYGYTF. The CDR3 DNA follows: TGTGCCAGCTCACAGTATTTTCCGGGACAGGGATCTAACTATGGCTACACCTTC. The whole variable domain, remainder taken from reference TRBV18 and TRBJ1-2, is NAGVMQNPRHLVRRRGQEARLRCSPMKGHSHVYWYRQLPEEGLKFMVYLQKENIIDESGMPKERFSAEFPKEGPSILRIQQVVRGDSAAYFCASSQYFPGQGSNYGYTFGSGTRLTVV.

This rearrangement joins TRBV2 to TRBJ1-4; D unresolved. The germline CDR1 and CDR2 sequences are SNHLY and FYNNEI. This CDR3 has 12 residues. V lost 6 bases and J lost 6, with 8 bases in between. CDR3 DNA sequence: TGTGCCAGCAGCCCCTCGGATGAAAAACTGTTTTTT. This gives the protein CASSPSDEKLFF. Using reference TRBV2 and TRBJ1-4 for the parts outside the CDR3, the full variable domain is EPEVTQTPSHQVTQMGQEVILRCVPISNHLYFYWYRQILGQKVEFLVSFYNNEISEKSEIFDDQFSVERPDGSNFTLKIRSTKLEDSAMYFCASSPSDEKLFFGSGTQLSVL.

The chain recombines TRBV30 with TRBJ2-5; TRBD1 aligns across 9 bases. The CDR3 runs 13 residues. Per the germline V gene, CDR1 is GTSNPN and CDR2 is SVGIG (reference sequence). The V and J ends lost 5 bases and 5 bases, in that order; junction bases with no gene match: 6. In DNA form, the CDR3 reads TGTGCCTGGCACAGGGGGCGGGGGGAGACCCAGTACTTC. Protein product: CAWHRGRGETQYF.

The gene calls are TRBV27 and TRBJ1-1, with 10 bases fitting TRBD1. CDR1 and CDR2 (germline): MNHEY, SMNVEV (reference sequence). The CDR3 runs to 14 residues. With 4 bases clipped from V and 3 bases from J, the junction kept 2 bases outside the gene matches. The CDR3 is CASSSDRGDTEAFF. The CDR3 coding sequence is TGTGCCAGCAGTTCGGACAGGGGGGACACTGAAGCTTTCTTT.

V and J are TRBV5-5 and TRBJ2-3, with a possible D match to TRBD2 (5 bases). Trimming took 4 bases from V and 2 from J, leaving 14 bases between them. Germline CDR1 SGHKS, CDR2 YYEKEE (reference sequence). CDR3 length equals 15 residues. The CDR3 sequence is CASSPPGSLTDTQYF. Here the CDR3 DNA reads TGTGCCAGCAGCCCCCCGGGATCACTCACAGATACGCAGTATTTT.

The CDR3 DNA is TGTGCCAGCAGCCGGGAGGACAGCTCCTACGAGCAGTACGTC. As protein: CASSREDSSYEQYV. V and J are TRBV7-8 and TRBJ2-7, with D tentatively TRBD2 (7 bases). Germline V CDR1 and CDR2: SGHVS, FQNEAQ. This CDR3 contains 14 residues. Trimming left V 5 bases short and J 0 bases short, with 11 bases between.

This clone was detected a few times. The J gene is TRBJ1-1, the V gene TRBV5-1; 7 bases are a match to TRBD1. V trimming: 0 bases; J trimming: 5 bases; junction bases outside the gene matches: 7. Germline CDR1 reads SGHRS; CDR2 reads YFSETQ. The CDR3 spans 15 residues. The CDR3 here is CASSLDQGVWTEAFF. The CDR3 DNA sequence: TGCGCCAGCAGCTTGGATCAGGGGGTGTGGACTGAAGCTTTCTTT.

CDR3 amino acids: CASSLQGRSTDTQYF. CDR3 in DNA: TGTGCCAGCAGCTTACAGGGGCGAAGCACAGATACGCAGTATTTT. The rearrangement uses TRBV7-9 and TRBJ2-3, with a tentative D call TRBD1 (6 bases). Between the trimmed V and J ends, which lost 2 bases and 0 bases, there was a span of 9 bases. Germline lookup yields CDR1 SEHNR and CDR2 FQNEAQ (reference sequence). The CDR3 loop spans 15 amino acids. Full variable domain (outside the CDR3, taken from reference TRBV7-9 and TRBJ2-3): DTGVSQNPRHKITKRGQNVTFRCDPISEHNRLYWYRQTLGQGPEFLTYFQNEAQLEKSRLLSDRFSAERPKGSFSTLEIQRTEQGDSAMYLCASSLQGRSTDTQYFGPGTRLTVL.

This clone was seen a few times. The rearrangement links TRBV27 to TRBJ2-5; 13 positions match TRBD2. Unmatched junction bases numbered 9, after V lost 7 bases and J lost 4 bases. The germline V gene encodes CDR1 MNHEY and CDR2 SMNVEV (reference sequence). The CDR3 sequence is 16 residues long. The CDR3 coding sequence is TGTGCCAGCAAGCTGACTAGCGGGGGGTCTCCAGAGACCCAGTACTTC. Amino acid sequence: CASKLTSGGSPETQYF.

This chain's CDR3 is CASSILRGQPQHF. CDR3 bases: TGTGCCAGTAGTATATTGCGGGGTCAGCCCCAGCATTTT. The genes are TRBV19 and TRBJ1-5; D gene ambiguous. Germline CDR1 LNHDA, CDR2 SQIVND (reference sequence). The CDR3 extends over 13 amino acids. V dropped 2 bases and J dropped 6 bases, with 8 bases sitting between them.